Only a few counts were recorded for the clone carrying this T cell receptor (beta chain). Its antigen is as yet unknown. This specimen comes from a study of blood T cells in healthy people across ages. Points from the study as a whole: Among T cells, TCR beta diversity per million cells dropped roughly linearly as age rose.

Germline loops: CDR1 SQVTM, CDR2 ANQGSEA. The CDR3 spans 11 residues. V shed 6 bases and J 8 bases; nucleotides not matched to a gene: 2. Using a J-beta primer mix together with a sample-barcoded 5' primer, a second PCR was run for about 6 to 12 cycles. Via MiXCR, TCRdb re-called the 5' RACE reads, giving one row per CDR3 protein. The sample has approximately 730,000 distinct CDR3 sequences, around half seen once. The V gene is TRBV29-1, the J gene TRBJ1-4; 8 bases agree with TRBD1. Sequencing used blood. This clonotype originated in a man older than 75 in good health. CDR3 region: CSVRTGEKLFF. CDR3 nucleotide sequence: TGCAGCGTCCGGACAGGGGAAAAACTGTTTTTT.